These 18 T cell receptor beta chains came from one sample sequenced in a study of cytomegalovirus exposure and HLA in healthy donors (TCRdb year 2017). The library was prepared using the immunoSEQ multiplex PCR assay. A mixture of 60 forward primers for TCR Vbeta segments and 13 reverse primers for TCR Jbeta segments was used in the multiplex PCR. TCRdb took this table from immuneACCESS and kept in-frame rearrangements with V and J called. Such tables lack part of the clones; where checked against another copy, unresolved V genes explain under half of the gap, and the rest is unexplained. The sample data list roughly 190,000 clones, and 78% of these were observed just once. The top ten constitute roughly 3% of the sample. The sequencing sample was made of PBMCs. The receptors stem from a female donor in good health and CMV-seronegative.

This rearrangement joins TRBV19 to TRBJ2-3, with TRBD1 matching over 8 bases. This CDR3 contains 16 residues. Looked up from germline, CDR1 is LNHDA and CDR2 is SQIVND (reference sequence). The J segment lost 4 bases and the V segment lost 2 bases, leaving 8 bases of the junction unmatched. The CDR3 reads CASSINQGAGSDTQYF. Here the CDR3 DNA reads TGTGCCAGTAGTATAAACCAGGGGGCAGGGTCAGATACGCAGTATTTT.

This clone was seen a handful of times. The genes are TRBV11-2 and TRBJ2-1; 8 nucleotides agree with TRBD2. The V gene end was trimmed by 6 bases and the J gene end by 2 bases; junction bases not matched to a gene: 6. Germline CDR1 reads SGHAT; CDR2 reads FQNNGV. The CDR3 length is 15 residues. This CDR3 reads CASRLGGGTYNEQFF. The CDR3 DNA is TGTGCCAGCAGGCTCGGCGGGGGGACCTACAATGAGCAGTTCTTC.

The CDR3 DNA reads as TGTGCCTGGAGTTCGCAGGTCTACGAGCAGTACTTC. Translating gives CAWSSQVYEQYF. The V and J genes are TRBV30 and TRBJ2-7; D is unclear. CDR3 length: 12 amino acids. Germline-derived CDR1 and CDR2 are GTSNPN and SVGIG (reference sequence). Between the trimmed V and J ends, which lost 2 bases and 3 bases, there was a span of 8 bases. Based on the CDR3 plus reference TRBV30 and TRBJ2-7, the full variable domain is SQTIHQWPATLVQPVGSPLSLECTVEGTSNPNLYWYRQAAGRGLQLLFYSVGIGQISSEVPQNLSASRPQDRQFILSSKKLLLSDSGFYLCAWSSQVYEQYFGPGTRLTVT.

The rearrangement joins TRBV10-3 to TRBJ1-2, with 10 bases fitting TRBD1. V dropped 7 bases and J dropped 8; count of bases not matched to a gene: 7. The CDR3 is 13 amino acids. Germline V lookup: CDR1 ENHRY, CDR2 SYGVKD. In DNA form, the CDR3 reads TGTGCCATCATCCCGGACAGGGGGGGCGGCTACACCTTC. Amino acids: CAIIPDRGGGYTF.

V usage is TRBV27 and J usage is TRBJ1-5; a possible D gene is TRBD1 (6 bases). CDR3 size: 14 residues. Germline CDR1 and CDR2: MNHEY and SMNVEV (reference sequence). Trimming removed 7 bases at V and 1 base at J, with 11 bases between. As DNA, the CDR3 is TGTGCCAGCAAAACGGGGGGCAGCAATCAGCCCCAGCATTTT. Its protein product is CASKTGGSNQPQHF.

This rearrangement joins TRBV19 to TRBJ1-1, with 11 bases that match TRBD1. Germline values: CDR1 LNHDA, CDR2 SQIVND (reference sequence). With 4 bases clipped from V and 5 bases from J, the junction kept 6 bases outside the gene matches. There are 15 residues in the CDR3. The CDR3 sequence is CASSKRTGGETEAFF. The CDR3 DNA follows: TGTGCCAGTAGTAAACGGACAGGGGGCGAGACTGAAGCTTTCTTT. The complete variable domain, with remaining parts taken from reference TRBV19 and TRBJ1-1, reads DGGITQSPKYLFRKEGQNVTLSCEQNLNHDAMYWYRQDPGQGLRLIYYSQIVNDFQKGDIAEGYSVSREKKESFPLTVTSAQKNPTAFYLCASSKRTGGETEAFFGQGTRLTVV.

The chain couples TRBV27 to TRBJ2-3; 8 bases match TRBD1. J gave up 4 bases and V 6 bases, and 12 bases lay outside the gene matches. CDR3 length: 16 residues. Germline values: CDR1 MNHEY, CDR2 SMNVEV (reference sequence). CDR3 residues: CASRSGDRLLADTQYF. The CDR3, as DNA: TGTGCCAGCAGATCGGGGGACAGGCTCTTAGCAGATACGCAGTATTTT.

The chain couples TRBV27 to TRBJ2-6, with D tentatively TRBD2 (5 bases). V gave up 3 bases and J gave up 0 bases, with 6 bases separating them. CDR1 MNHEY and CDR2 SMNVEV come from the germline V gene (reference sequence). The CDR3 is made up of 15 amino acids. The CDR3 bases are TGTGCCAGCAGTTTGGGAGTCTCTGGGGCCAACGTCCTGACTTTC. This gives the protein CASSLGVSGANVLTF.

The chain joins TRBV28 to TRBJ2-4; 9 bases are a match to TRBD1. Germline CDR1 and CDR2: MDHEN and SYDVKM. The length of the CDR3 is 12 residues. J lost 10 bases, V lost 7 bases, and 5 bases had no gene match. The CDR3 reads CASTRTGDIQYF. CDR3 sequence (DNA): TGTGCCAGCACCAGGACAGGGGATATTCAGTACTTC.

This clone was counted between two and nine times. The chain's CDR3 is CASSSLRLAGGHEQFF. CDR3 DNA sequence: TGTGCCAGCAGCTCCCTCCGACTAGCGGGGGGGCATGAGCAGTTCTTC. The chain recombines TRBV11-2 with TRBJ2-1, with 14 positions matching TRBD2. CDR3 length equals 16 residues. V was clipped by 4 bases and J by 8 bases; unmatched bases: 7. Germline V gives CDR1 SGHAT, CDR2 FQNNGV.

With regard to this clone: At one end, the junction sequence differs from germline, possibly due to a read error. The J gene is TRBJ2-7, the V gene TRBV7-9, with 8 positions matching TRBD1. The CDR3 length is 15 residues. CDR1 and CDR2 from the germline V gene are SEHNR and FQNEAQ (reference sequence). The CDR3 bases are TGTTCCAGCAGCCGACCGACAGGGGATCCCTACGAGCAGTACTTC. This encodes CSSSRPTGDPYEQYF.

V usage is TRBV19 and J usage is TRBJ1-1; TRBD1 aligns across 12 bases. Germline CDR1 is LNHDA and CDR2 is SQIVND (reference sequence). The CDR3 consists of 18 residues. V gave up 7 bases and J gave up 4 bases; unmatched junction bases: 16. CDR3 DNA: TGTGCCAGTACAAGAGGGGACAGGGGGCGAGTTCTGGGCACTGAAGCTTTCTTT. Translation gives CASTRGDRGRVLGTEAFF.

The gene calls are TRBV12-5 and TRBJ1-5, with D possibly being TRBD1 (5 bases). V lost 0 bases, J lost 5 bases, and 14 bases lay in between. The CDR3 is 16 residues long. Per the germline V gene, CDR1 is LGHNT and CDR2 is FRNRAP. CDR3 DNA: TGTGCTAGTGGTTTGGTACAAGGGGCAGGACATCAGCCCCAGCATTTT. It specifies CASGLVQGAGHQPQHF.

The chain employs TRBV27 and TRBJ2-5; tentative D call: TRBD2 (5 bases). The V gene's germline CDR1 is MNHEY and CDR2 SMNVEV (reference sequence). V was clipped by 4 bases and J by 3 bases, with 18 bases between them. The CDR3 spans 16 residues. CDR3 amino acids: CASSCPSDGEKETQYF. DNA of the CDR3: TGTGCCAGCAGTTGCCCCTCGGACGGGGAGAAAGAGACCCAGTACTTC.

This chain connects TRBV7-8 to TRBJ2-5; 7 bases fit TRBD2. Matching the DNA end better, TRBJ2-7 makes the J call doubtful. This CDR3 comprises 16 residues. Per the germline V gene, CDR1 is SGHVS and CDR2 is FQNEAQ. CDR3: CASSLAAASGTYEQYF. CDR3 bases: TGTGCCAGCAGCTTAGCAGCGGCTAGCGGAACCTACGAGCAGTACTTC.

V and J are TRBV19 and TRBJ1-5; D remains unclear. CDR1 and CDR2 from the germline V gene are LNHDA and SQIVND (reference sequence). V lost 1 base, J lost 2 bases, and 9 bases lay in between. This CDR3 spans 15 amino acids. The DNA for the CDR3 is TGTGCCAGTAGTATAGTAGCCCTTGGCAATCAGCCCCAGCATTTT. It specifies CASSIVALGNQPQHF.

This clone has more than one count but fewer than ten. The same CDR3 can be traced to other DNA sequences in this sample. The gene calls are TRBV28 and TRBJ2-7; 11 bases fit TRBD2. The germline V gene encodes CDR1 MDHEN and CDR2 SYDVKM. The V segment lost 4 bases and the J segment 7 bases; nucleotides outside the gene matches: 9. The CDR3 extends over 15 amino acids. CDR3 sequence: CASSWVAGGPGEQYF. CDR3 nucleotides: TGTGCCAGCAGTTGGGTAGCGGGAGGGCCCGGAGAGCAGTACTTC.

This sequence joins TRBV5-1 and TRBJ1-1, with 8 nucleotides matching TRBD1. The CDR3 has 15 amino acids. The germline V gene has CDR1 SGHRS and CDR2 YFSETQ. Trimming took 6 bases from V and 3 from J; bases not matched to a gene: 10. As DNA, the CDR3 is TGCGCCAGCACCCCTCAAACAGGGGGGCACACTGAAGCTTTCTTT. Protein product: CASTPQTGGHTEAFF.